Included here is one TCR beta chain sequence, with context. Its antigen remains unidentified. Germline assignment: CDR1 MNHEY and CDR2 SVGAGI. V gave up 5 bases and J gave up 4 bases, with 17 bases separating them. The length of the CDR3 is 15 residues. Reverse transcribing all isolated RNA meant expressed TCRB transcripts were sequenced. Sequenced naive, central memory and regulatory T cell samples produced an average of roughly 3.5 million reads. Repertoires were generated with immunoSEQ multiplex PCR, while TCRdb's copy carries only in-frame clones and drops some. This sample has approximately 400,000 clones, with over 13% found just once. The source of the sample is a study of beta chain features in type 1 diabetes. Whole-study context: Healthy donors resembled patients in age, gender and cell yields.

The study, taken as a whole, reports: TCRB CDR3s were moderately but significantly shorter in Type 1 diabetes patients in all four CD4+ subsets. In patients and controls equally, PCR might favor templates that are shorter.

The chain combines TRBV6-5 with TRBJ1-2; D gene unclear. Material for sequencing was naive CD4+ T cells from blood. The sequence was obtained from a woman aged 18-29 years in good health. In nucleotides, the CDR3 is TGTGCCAGCAGTGGCTTTCGGGGATCGGGCTATGGCTACACCTTC. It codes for CASSGFRGSGYGYTF.